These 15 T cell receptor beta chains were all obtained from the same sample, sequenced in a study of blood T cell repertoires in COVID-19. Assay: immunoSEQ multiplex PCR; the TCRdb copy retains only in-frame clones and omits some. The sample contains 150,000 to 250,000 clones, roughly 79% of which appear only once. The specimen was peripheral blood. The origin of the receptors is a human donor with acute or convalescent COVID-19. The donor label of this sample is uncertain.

The CDR3 DNA reads as TGTGCCAGCAGCTGGGGCGGTGGAGGGGCCGAGACCCAGTACTTC. Translating gives CASSWGGGGAETQYF. The rearrangement joins TRBV5-6 to TRBJ2-5, with a possible D match to TRBD2 (6 bases). Germline assignment: CDR1 SGHDT and CDR2 YYEEEE. V lost 3 bases, J lost 5 bases, and 17 bases lay in between. The CDR3 contains 15 residues.

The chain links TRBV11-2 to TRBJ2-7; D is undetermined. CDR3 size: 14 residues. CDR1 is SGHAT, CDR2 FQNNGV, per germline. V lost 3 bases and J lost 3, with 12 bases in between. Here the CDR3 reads CASSLGDIGYEQYF. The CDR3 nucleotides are TGTGCCAGCAGCTTGGGCGACATTGGCTACGAGCAGTACTTC.

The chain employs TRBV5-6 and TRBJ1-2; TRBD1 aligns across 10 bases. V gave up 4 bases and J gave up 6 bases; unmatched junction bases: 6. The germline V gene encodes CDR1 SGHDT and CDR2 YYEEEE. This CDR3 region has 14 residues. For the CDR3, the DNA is TGTGCCAGCAGCCCCGGACAGGGGGTTGATGGCTACACCTTC. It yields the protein CASSPGQGVDGYTF.

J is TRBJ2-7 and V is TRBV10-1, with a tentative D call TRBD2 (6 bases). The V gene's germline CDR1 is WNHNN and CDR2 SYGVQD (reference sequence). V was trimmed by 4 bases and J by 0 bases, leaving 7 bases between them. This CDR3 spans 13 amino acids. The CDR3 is CASSGGDSYEQYF. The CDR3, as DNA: TGCGCCAGCAGTGGCGGGGACTCCTACGAGCAGTACTTC.

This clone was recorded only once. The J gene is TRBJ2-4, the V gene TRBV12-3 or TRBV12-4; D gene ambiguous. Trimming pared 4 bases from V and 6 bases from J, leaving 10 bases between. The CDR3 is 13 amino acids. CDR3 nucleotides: TGTGCCAGCAGTTGGGTGCGGTTAAACATTCAGTACTTC. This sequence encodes CASSWVRLNIQYF.

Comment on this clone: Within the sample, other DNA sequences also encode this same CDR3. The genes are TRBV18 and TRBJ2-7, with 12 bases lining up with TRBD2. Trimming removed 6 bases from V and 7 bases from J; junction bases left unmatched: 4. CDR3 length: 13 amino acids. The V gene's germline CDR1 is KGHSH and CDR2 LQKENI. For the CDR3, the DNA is TGTGCCAGCTCCCCGGGACTAGCGGGTGAGCAGTACTTC. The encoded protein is CASSPGLAGEQYF.

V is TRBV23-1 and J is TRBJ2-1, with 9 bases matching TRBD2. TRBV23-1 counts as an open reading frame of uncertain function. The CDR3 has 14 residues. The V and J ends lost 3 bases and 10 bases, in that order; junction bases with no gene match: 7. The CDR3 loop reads CASSQVQREEEQFF. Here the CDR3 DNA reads TGCGCCAGCAGTCAGGTCCAGCGGGAGGAGGAGCAGTTCTTC.

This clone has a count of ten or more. The CDR3 loop reads CASSGSRDSTGELFF. CDR3 nucleotides: TGTGCCAGCAGTGGGTCCCGGGACAGCACCGGGGAGCTGTTTTTT. This chain links TRBV6-4 with TRBJ2-2; TRBD1 matches at 7 bases. The V gene end was trimmed by 4 bases and the J gene end by 4 bases; junction bases not matched to a gene: 6. CDR1 and CDR2 (germline): MRHNA, SNTAGT. This CDR3 spans 15 amino acids.

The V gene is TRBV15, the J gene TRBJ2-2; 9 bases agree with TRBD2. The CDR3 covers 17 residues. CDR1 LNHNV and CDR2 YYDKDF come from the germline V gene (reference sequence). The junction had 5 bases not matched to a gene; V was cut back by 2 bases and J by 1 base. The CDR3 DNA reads TGTGCCACCAGCAGACCTTCGACTAGCGGGAACACCGGGGAGCTGTTTTTT. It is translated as CATSRPSTSGNTGELFF.

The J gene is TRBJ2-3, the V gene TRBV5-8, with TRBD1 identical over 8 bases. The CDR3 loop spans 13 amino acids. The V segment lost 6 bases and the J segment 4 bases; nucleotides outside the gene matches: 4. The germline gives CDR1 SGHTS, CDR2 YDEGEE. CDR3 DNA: TGTGCCAGCAAACAGGGGGGCCCAGATACGCAGTATTTT. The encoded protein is CASKQGGPDTQYF.

The chain's CDR3 is CATSDPTVSYGYTF. Written as DNA, the CDR3 is TGTGCCACCAGTGATCCGACAGTCAGCTATGGCTACACCTTC. This chain joins TRBV24-1 and TRBJ1-2; D perhaps matches TRBD1 (5 bases). V lost 3 bases to trimming and J lost 4 bases, with 11 bases between them. CDR3 length: 14 amino acids. Germline V gives CDR1 KGHDR, CDR2 SFDVKD.

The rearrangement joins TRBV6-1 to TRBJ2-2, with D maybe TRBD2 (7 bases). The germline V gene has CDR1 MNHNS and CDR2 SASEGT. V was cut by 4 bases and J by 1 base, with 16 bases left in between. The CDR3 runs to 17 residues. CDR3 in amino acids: CASSARGQRGNTGELFF. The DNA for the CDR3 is TGTGCCAGCAGTGCGCGTGGACAGCGGGGGAACACCGGGGAGCTGTTTTTT.

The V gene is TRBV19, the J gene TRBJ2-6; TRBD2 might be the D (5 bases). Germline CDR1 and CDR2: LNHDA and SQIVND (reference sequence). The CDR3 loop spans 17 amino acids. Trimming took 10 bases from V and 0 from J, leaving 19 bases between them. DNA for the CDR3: TGTGCCACCCGAGACGGAGGCTCCAGCTCTGGGGCCAACGTCCTGACTTTC. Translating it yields CATRDGGSSSGANVLTF.

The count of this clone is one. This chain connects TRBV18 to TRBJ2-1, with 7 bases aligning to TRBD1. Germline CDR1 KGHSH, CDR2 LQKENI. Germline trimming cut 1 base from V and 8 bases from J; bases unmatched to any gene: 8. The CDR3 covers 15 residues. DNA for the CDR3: TGTGCCAGCTCACCACAGAGACAGGGAACGGATGAGCAGTTCTTC. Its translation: CASSPQRQGTDEQFF. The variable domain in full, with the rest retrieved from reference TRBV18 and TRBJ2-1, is NAGVMQNPRHLVRRRGQEARLRCSPMKGHSHVYWYRQLPEEGLKFMVYLQKENIIDESGMPKERFSAEFPKEGPSILRIQQVVRGDSAAYFCASSPQRQGTDEQFFGPGTRLTVL.

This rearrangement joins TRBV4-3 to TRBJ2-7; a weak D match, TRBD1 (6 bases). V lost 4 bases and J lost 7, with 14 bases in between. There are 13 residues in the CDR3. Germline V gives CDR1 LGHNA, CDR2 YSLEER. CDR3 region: CASSREWGLEQYF. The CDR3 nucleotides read TGCGCCAGCAGCCGGGAATGGGGGCTTGAGCAGTACTTC.